Listed below are T cell receptor beta chains from one sample, sequenced in a study of cytomegalovirus exposure and HLA in healthy donors. The method was immunoSEQ multiplex PCR; TCRdb's version includes in-frame clones alone and lacks a portion of them. The profile shows 150,000 to 200,000 clones, roughly 9.5% of them singletons. The specimen was PBMCs. These receptor sequences come from a woman under 40 in good health and CMV-seropositive. Both conserved end residues are part of each CDR3. The D gene is left open where the match is weak. Clone size, where shown, is once, few, many, or a class for clones that have expanded.

cdr3_nt cdr3_aa clone_size v_call cdr3_length j_call d_call
TGCGCCAGCAGCTTGGGTTCTACAGGGAACACCGGGGAGCTGTTTTTT CASSLGSTGNTGELFF NA TRBV5-1 16 TRBJ2-2 NA
TGTGCCAGCAGTGACCTCACAGATACGCAGTATTTT CASSDLTDTQYF few TRBV2 12 TRBJ2-3 NA
TGTGCCAGCAGTTTACTAGCGGGGGTTGGGATCGGGGAGCTGTTTTTT CASSLLAGVGIGELFF few TRBV27 16 TRBJ2-2 TRBD2
TGTGCCAGCAGTGTCGACAGGGGGACTAGCGGGCACCCCTACGAGCAGTACTTC CASSVDRGTSGHPYEQYF NA TRBV2 18 TRBJ2-7 TRBD2
TGTGCCAGCAAGGGACAGGGGACCCACGAGCAGTACTTC CASKGQGTHEQYF NA TRBV13 13 TRBJ2-7 TRBD1
TGTGCCAGCAGCCCATATACAGGGGGTGCAGAGACCCAGTACTTC CASSPYTGGAETQYF NA TRBV9 15 TRBJ2-5 TRBD1
TGTGCCAGCAGCGACGGACAGCTTAACACATACTTT CASSDGQLNTYF few TRBV7-8 12 TRBJ1-1 NA
TGTGCCAGCAGCCAAGAAAGGGGGACAGGAAACACCATATATTTT CASSQERGTGNTIYF NA TRBV14 15 TRBJ1-3 NA
TGTGCCAGCAGTACACCCAACACTGAAGCTTTCTTT CASSTPNTEAFF NA TRBV9 12 TRBJ1-1 NA
TGTGCCAGCAGAACAGGGTCGGGTGAAAAACTGTTTTTT CASRTGSGEKLFF NA TRBV27 13 TRBJ1-4 NA
TGTGGTTCCGGAGACTATGGCTACACCTTC CGSGDYGYTF few TRBV19 10 TRBJ1-2 NA
TGTGCCAGCAGCCGGGTCGGAGGGGACTCAAACACTGAAGCTTTCTTT CASSRVGGDSNTEAFF few TRBV7-6 16 TRBJ1-1 NA
TGTGCCAGCAGGCCTGGGACACCATCCAATGAAAAACTGTTTTTT CASRPGTPSNEKLFF NA TRBV6-5 15 TRBJ1-4 NA
TGTGCCACCAGCAGAGGGGGACAGGGGAGCTACGAGCAGTACTTC CATSRGGQGSYEQYF NA TRBV15 15 TRBJ2-7 TRBD1
TGTGCCAGCAGCGGGACAGCCTACGAGCAGTACTTC CASSGTAYEQYF few TRBV9 12 TRBJ2-7 NA
TGTGCCATCAGTGACCGAGCGGAGTCTAGCACAGATACGCAGTATTTT CAISDRAESSTDTQYF few TRBV10-3 16 TRBJ2-3 NA
TGTGCCAGCAGCACTGGGACAGTAAACTATGGCTACACCTTC CASSTGTVNYGYTF NA TRBV5-6 14 TRBJ1-2 TRBD1
TGTGCCAGCAGTGAAGAGTTGACTTTTACCGGGGAGCTGTTTTTT CASSEELTFTGELFF few TRBV2 15 TRBJ2-2 NA
TGTGCCAGTAGTATAGTTCGACGGGGCAATCAGCCCCAGCATTTT CASSIVRRGNQPQHF few TRBV19 15 TRBJ1-5 NA
TGCAGCGTTGACCTGACTAGCGGTACCTCCTACGAGCAGTACTTC CSVDLTSGTSYEQYF NA TRBV29-1 15 TRBJ2-7 TRBD2